This T cell receptor (beta chain) was observed in a study of blood T cell repertoires in COVID-19. Turning to the study itself: COVID-19 samples, acute and convalescent, were from the United States, Italy and Spain. T cells, B-cell-depleted T cells, or PBMCs provided the cDNA or gDNA that served as material.

Per the authors' pipeline: Estimation of nucleated cell counts relied on the amplification of reference gene primers. Assay: immunoSEQ multiplex PCR; the TCRdb copy retains only in-frame clones and omits some. V, J and clone size are those of that table, while D and trimming were read from the DNA. The repertoire holds fewer than 90,000 clones, about 85% seen once, with about 15% in the top ten. The germline V gene has CDR1 MNHEY and CDR2 SVGAGI. CDR3 length equals 15 residues. V gave up 5 bases and J gave up 0 bases, with 8 bases separating them. The sequence was collected from a male donor with acute or convalescent COVID-19. V is TRBV6-5 and J is TRBJ2-6; maybe TRBD1 (6 bases). Sample: peripheral blood. The CDR3 DNA sequence: TGTGCCAGCAGTATGGACAGCTCTGGGGCCAACGTCCTGACTTTC. Its translation is CASSMDSSGANVLTF.